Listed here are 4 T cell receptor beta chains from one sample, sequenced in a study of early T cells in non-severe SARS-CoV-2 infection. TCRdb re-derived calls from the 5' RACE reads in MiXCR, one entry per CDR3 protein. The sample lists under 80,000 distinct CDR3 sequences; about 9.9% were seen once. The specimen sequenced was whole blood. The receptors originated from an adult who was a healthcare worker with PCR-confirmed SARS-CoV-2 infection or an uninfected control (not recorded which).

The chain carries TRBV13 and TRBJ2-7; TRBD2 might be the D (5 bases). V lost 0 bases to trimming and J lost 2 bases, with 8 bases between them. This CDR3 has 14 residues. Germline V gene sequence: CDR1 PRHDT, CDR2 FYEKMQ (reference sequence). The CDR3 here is CASSLGPGTYEQYF. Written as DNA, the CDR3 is TGTGCCAGCAGCTTAGGTCCCGGGACCTACGAGCAGTACTTC.

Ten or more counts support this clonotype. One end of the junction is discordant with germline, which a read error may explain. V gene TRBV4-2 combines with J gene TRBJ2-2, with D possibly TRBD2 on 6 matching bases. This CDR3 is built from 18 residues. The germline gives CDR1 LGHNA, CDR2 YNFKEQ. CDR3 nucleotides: TGTGTCAGCAGCCAGGAAGACCCAAGCGGGTCGAACACCGGGGAGCTGTTTTTT. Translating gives CVSSQEDPSGSNTGELFF.

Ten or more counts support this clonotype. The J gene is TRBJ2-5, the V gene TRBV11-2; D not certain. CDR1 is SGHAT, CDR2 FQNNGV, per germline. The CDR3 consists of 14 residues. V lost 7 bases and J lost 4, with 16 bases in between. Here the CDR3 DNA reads TGTGCCAGCATGTTAGGCCCTCTTAGAGAGACCCAGTACTTC. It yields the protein CASMLGPLRETQYF.

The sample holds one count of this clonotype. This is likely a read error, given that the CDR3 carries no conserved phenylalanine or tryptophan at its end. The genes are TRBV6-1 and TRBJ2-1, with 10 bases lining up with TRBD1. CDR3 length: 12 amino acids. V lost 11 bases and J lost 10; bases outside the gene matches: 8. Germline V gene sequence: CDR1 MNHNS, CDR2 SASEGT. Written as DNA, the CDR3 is TGTGCCGGAAAGGCGACAGGGGGCGAGCAGTTCTTA. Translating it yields CAGKATGGEQFL.